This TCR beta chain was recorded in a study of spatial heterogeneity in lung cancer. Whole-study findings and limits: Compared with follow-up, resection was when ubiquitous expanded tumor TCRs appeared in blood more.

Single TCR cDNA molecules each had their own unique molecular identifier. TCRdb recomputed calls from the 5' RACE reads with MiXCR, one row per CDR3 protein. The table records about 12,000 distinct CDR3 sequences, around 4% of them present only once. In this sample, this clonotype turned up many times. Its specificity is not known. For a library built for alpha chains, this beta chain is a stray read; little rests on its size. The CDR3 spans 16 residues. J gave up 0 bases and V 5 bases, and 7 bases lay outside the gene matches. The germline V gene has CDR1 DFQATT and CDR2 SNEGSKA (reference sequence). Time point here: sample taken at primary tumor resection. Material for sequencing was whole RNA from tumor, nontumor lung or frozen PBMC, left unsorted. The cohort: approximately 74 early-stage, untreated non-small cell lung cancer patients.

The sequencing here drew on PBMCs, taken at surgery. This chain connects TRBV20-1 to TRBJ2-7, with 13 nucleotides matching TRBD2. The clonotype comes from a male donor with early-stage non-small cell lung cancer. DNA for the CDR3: TGCAGTGCTTGCCGACTAGCGGGAGGCCCCTCCTACGAGCAGTACTTC. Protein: CSACRLAGGPSYEQYF.